The 27 T cell receptor beta chains given below trace back to one sample, sequenced in a study of post-analysis software for immune sequencing data (dated by TCRdb to between 2015 and 2017). These receptors have no known antigen. The library came from PCR. Data came from an Illumina HiSeq 2500. To reduce PCR and sequencing biases, unique molecular identifiers were incorporated into the TCR beta cDNA libraries. Through fastp at Q25 and MiXCR, TCRdb rebuilt clones from the public reads, retaining in-frame beta chains. Under each unique CDR3 protein, matching rows form one entry showing the most common genes and DNA. The sample table contains about 400,000 distinct CDR3 sequences; only one count was recorded for 30% to 45% of them. The ten biggest clones cover 13% of the sample. Results the study describes overall, beyond this receptor: Significantly higher frequencies in patients than in controls were found for roughly 5 TRBV segments, including TRBV5-6, TRBV5-1 and TRBV20-1.

Sequencing input: blood. The origin of the receptors is a girl between 10 and 17 years old with multiple sclerosis.

CDR3 protein: CSVTYGAGEAFF. The CDR3 nucleotides are TGCAGCGTAACCTATGGGGCCGGGGAAGCTTTCTTT. The J gene is TRBJ1-1, the V gene TRBV29-1, with a tentative D call TRBD1 (5 bases). This CDR3 is 12 amino acids long. V lost 6 bases, J lost 8 bases, and 16 bases lay in between. Germline values: CDR1 SQVTM, CDR2 ANQGSEA.

This chain links TRBV5-1 with TRBJ2-1, with 13 bases fitting TRBD2. From germline, CDR1 is SGHRS and CDR2 YFSETQ. The CDR3 is 16 amino acids. V lost 2 bases and J lost 10; bases outside the gene matches: 9. This CDR3 is CASSLTTGTSGNEQFF. Written as DNA, the CDR3 is TGCGCCAGCAGCTTAACGACCGGGACTAGCGGGAACGAGCAGTTCTTC.

J is TRBJ2-7 and V is TRBV29-1, with D uncertain. Trimming pared 0 bases from V and 3 bases from J, leaving 3 bases between. Germline values: CDR1 SQVTM, CDR2 ANQGSEA. The CDR3 sequence is 11 residues long. CDR3 sequence (DNA): TGCAGCGTTGAAGAAAACTACGAGCAGTACTTC. Residues: CSVEENYEQYF.

A few counts support this clonotype. V usage is TRBV20-1 and J usage is TRBJ1-1, with D unresolved. With 5 bases removed from V and 6 bases from J, the gap between germline ends came to 13 bases. CDR1 and CDR2 (germline): DFQATT, SNEGSKA (reference sequence). The CDR3 totals 12 residues. CDR3 coding DNA: TGCAGTGCTCATGAATCTTCGGCTGAAGCTTTCTTT. Its translation is CSAHESSAEAFF.

The chain carries TRBV3-1 and TRBJ1-4, with no clear D. This CDR3 comprises 14 residues. The germline V and J ends were trimmed by 4 bases and 4 bases, with 10 bases remaining between them. Germline V gene data show CDR1 as LGHDT and CDR2 as YNNKEL (reference sequence). The chain's CDR3 is CASSLRRHNEKLFF. CDR3 DNA: TGTGCCAGCAGCCTCCGACGCCATAATGAAAAACTGTTTTTT.

This clonotype has just a few counts. This chain connects TRBV7-8 to TRBJ1-5; D gene unclear. V lost 1 base to trimming and J lost 11 bases, with 15 bases between them. CDR1 SGHVS and CDR2 FQNEAQ come from the germline V gene. The CDR3 contains 14 residues. The CDR3 DNA sequence: TGTGCCAGCAGCTTAGTGACTCGGGATGGGACCCAGCATTTT. Translation: CASSLVTRDGTQHF. Variable domain in full (rest from reference TRBV7-8 and TRBJ1-5): GAGVSQSPRYKVAKRGQDVALRCDPISGHVSLFWYQQALGQGPEFLTYFQNEAQLDKSGLPSDRFFAERPEGSVSTLKIQRTQQEDSAVYLCASSLVTRDGTQHFGDGTRLSIL.

A few counts support this clonotype. The V call is TRBV7-3, the J call TRBJ1-1; 8 nucleotides agree with TRBD1. The CDR3 consists of 14 residues. J was trimmed by 7 bases and V by 0 bases; bases with no gene match: 4. Germline CDR1 and CDR2: SGHTA and FQGTGA. The CDR3 spells CASSLTGTGVEAFF. CDR3 nucleotides: TGTGCCAGCAGCTTAACGGGGACAGGAGTTGAAGCTTTCTTT. The whole variable domain, remainder taken from reference TRBV7-3 and TRBJ1-1, is GAGVSQTPSNKVTEKGKYVELRCDPISGHTALYWYRQSLGQGPEFLIYFQGTGAADDSGLPNDRFFAVRPEGSVSTLKIQRTERGDSAVYLCASSLTGTGVEAFFGQGTRLTVV.

The chain has TRBV29-1 and TRBJ1-4; D unresolved. Germline V gives CDR1 SQVTM, CDR2 ANQGSEA. The V end was cut by 7 bases, the J end by 0 bases, with 3 bases between. The CDR3 has 11 residues. The CDR3 region has the DNA TGCAGCGCTACAACTAATGAAAAACTGTTTTTT. Protein sequence: CSATTNEKLFF.

The rearrangement uses TRBV10-2 and TRBJ1-1, with D uncertain. This CDR3 contains 14 residues. The V gene lost 2 bases and the J gene lost 1 base, with 8 bases spanning the gap. Germline V gives CDR1 WSHSY, CDR2 SAAADI. CDR3 protein: CASSEPATNTEAFF. CDR3 bases: TGCGCCAGCAGTGAGCCGGCTACGAACACTGAAGCTTTCTTT.

This clonotype appeared a few times. The rearrangement links TRBV27 to TRBJ2-7; the D gene is possibly TRBD2 (5 bases). CDR1 and CDR2 from the germline V gene are MNHEY and SMNVEV (reference sequence). V was pared by 5 bases and J by 3 bases, with 17 bases between. The CDR3 sequence is 15 residues long. CDR3 amino acids: CASSPLRGQDYEQYF. CDR3 nucleotide sequence: TGTGCCAGCAGTCCCCTTCGGGGTCAGGACTACGAGCAGTACTTC.

V and J are TRBV27 and TRBJ2-1; 11 bases fit TRBD1. The ends lost 7 bases at V and 3 bases at J; junction bases unmatched: 5. The V gene's germline CDR1 is MNHEY and CDR2 SMNVEV (reference sequence). The CDR3 runs 15 residues. CDR3 bases: TGTGCCAGCACCACAGGGACAGGGGGCTACAATGAGCAGTTCTTC. The encoded protein is CASTTGTGGYNEQFF.

This chain uses TRBV7-9 with TRBJ2-1; D gene uncertain. CDR3 length equals 12 residues. Germline CDR1 SEHNR, CDR2 FQNEAQ (reference sequence). Trimming shortened V by 4 bases and J by 10 bases, and 11 bases separated the two germline ends. The CDR3: CASSWGSREQFF. CDR3 DNA sequence: TGTGCCAGCAGCTGGGGTTCCAGGGAGCAGTTCTTC. The entire variable domain, with the rest obtained from reference TRBV7-9 and TRBJ2-1, is as follows: DTGVSQNPRHKITKRGQNVTFRCDPISEHNRLYWYRQTLGQGPEFLTYFQNEAQLEKSRLLSDRFSAERPKGSFSTLEIQRTEQGDSAMYLCASSWGSREQFFGPGTRLTVL.

The chain has TRBV7-9 and TRBJ2-5; TRBD1 agrees at 8 bases. CDR1 and CDR2 from the germline V gene are SEHNR and FQNEAQ (reference sequence). The length of the CDR3 is 13 residues. After removal of 11 bases from V and 11 bases from J, the junction contained 16 bases not matched to a gene. The CDR3 spells CALGRGLLNEQYF. CDR3 bases: TGTGCCCTGGGCAGGGGGCTCCTAAATGAGCAGTACTTC.

This chain links TRBV7-8 with TRBJ2-3; D is uncertain. The ends were cut back, 7 bases at V and 2 bases at J, with 16 bases in the middle. CDR1 is SGHVS, CDR2 FQNEAQ, per germline. This CDR3 contains 15 residues. CDR3 bases: TGTGCCAGCACCATGGACGCTGCTTACACAGATACGCAGTATTTT. This sequence encodes CASTMDAAYTDTQYF.

This sequence joins TRBV5-1 and TRBJ1-5, with 7 bases that match TRBD1. This CDR3 region has 14 residues. The junction had 7 bases not matched to a gene; V was cut back by 4 bases and J by 6 bases. The germline CDR1 and CDR2 sequences are SGHRS and YFSETQ. The CDR3 DNA reads TGCGCCAGCAGCCCATACAGGGGTGGTCAGCCCCAGCATTTT. This codes for CASSPYRGGQPQHF.

This clonotype was seen a handful of times. This rearrangement joins TRBV7-3 to TRBJ2-3; D remains unclear. This CDR3 is 14 amino acids long. The germline V gene has CDR1 SGHTA and CDR2 FQGTGA. V was shortened by 0 bases and J by 2 bases, with 6 bases between the two germline ends. CDR3 bases: TGTGCCAGCAGCTTAACTCCCGCCACAGATACGCAGTATTTT. It is translated as CASSLTPATDTQYF.

The chain carries TRBV7-3 and TRBJ1-1; a weak D match, TRBD1 (5 bases). The germline V and J ends were trimmed by 5 bases and 1 base, with 14 bases remaining between them. This CDR3 comprises 15 residues. CDR1 and CDR2 from the germline V gene are SGHTA and FQGTGA. This CDR3 is CASSPLGHANTEAFF. Here the CDR3 DNA reads TGTGCCAGCAGCCCTCTCGGACACGCGAACACTGAAGCTTTCTTT.

This clonotype has only a few counts. The genes are TRBV6-5 and TRBJ2-7, with 9 positions matching TRBD2. This CDR3 is 15 amino acids long. Germline loops: CDR1 MNHEY, CDR2 SVGAGI. The ends lost 5 bases at V and 2 bases at J; junction bases unmatched: 7. The CDR3 sequence: CASSPPAGGPYEQYF. DNA of the CDR3: TGTGCCAGCAGTCCACCAGCGGGGGGCCCCTACGAGCAGTACTTC.

With respect to this clonotype: One junction end disagrees with the germline gene, perhaps due to a read error. The CDR3 is CANSPNTNQPQHF. DNA for the CDR3: TGTGCCAACTCACCCAATACTAATCAGCCCCAGCATTTT. The chain is built from TRBV18 and TRBJ1-5, with D uncertain. The CDR3 extends over 13 amino acids. Germline values: CDR1 KGHSH, CDR2 LQKENI.

The chain carries TRBV21-1 and TRBJ2-1; TRBD1 reflects the table's D call only, with no check against the DNA. TRBV21-1 is marked as a pseudogene. This CDR3 contains 19 residues. This CDR3 is CASSKARAQDSSSYNEQFF. The DNA of the CDR3 is TGTGCCAGCAGCAAAGCCCGGGCGCAGGATTCTAGCTCCTACAATGAGCAGTTCTTC.

This chain's CDR3 is CASSLATGVSPLHF. DNA for the CDR3: TGTGCCAGCAGCTTAGCGACAGGGGTTTCACCCCTCCACTTT. The chain combines TRBV7-6 with TRBJ1-6; 8 bases fit TRBD1. With V trimmed by 0 bases and J by 9 bases, 1 base remained unmatched. Germline values: CDR1 SGHVS, CDR2 FNYEAQ. The CDR3 is 14 amino acids.

This chain joins TRBV9 and TRBJ1-4; 11 nucleotides line up with TRBD1. Trimming cost V 4 bases and J 8 bases; bases outside gene matches: 4. Per the germline V gene, CDR1 is SGDLS and CDR2 is YYNGEE. This CDR3 has 14 residues. Here the CDR3 reads CASSTGTGGEKLFF. CDR3 sequence (DNA): TGTGCCAGCAGCACCGGGACAGGGGGAGAAAAACTGTTTTTT.

This chain connects TRBV29-1 to TRBJ2-5, with D possibly matching TRBD1 (5 bases). V was cut by 7 bases and J by 5 bases, with 17 bases left in between. Germline V CDR1 and CDR2: SQVTM, ANQGSEA. CDR3 length: 13 amino acids. CDR3 nucleotide sequence: TGCAGCGGCGTAGGGGCAGAGGAGGAGACCCAGTACTTC. It translates to CSGVGAEEETQYF. Filled out from reference TRBV29-1 and TRBJ2-5, the complete variable domain reads SAVISQKPSRDICQRGTSLTIQCQVDSQVTMMFWYRQQPGQSLTLIATANQGSEATYESGFVIDKFPISRPNLTFSTLTVSNMSPEDSSIYLCSGVGAEEETQYFGPGTRLLVL.

The rearrangement uses TRBV7-9 and TRBJ1-6; D not resolved. V lost 5 bases and J 10 bases, leaving 12 bases between the germline ends. This CDR3 region has 13 residues. Germline assignment: CDR1 SEHNR and CDR2 FQNEAQ (reference sequence). CDR3 bases: TGTGCCAGCAGCCCAGCGGGCCGCTCACCCCTCCACTTT. Protein: CASSPAGRSPLHF.

This chain links TRBV6-1 with TRBJ2-7, with 10 bases aligning to TRBD1. Per germline, CDR1 MNHNS and CDR2 SASEGT. This CDR3 has 14 amino acids. The V segment lost 6 bases and the J segment 2 bases; nucleotides outside the gene matches: 4. This chain's CDR3 is CASSDRGPPYEQYF. DNA for the CDR3: TGTGCCAGCAGCGACAGGGGGCCCCCCTACGAGCAGTACTTC.

V and J are TRBV2 and TRBJ2-7; D possibly uses TRBD1 or TRBD2 (6 bases each). Germline assignment: CDR1 SNHLY and CDR2 FYNNEI. Trimming shortened V by 6 bases and J by 9 bases, and 21 bases separated the two germline ends. There are 14 residues in the CDR3. This CDR3 reads CASRGPTKGGGQYF. The CDR3, as DNA: TGTGCCAGCAGGGGGCCAACTAAAGGAGGGGGGCAGTACTTC.

This clonotype occurred a few times. V and J are TRBV7-3 and TRBJ2-3; 8 bases line up with TRBD2. CDR3 size: 15 residues. Germline trimming cut 4 bases from V and 4 bases from J; bases unmatched to any gene: 7. Germline V CDR1 and CDR2: SGHTA, FQGTGA. CDR3 sequence reads: CASSSTGGEADTQYF. The DNA of the CDR3 is TGTGCCAGCAGCTCGACGGGGGGGGAAGCAGATACGCAGTATTTT.